This paragraph covers one TCR beta chain sequence. Its antigen is as yet unknown. Germline V gene lookup returns CDR1 SEHNR and CDR2 FQNEAQ (reference sequence). This CDR3 is built from 12 residues. V lost 1 base to trimming and J lost 7 bases, with 4 bases between them. PRAID featured prominent immunodeficiency. Profiling relied on immunoSEQ multiplex PCR, and the TCRdb table lists in-frame clones only, not all of them. This table has 8,000 to 10,000 clones, 90% to 95% appearing once. This record comes from a study of stem cell transplantation in POMP-related autoinflammatory disease. Study-wide context: Defective thymoproteasomes were hypothesized to impair CD8+ T-cell positive selection. Pre-transplant patients had naive-skewed CD4+ T cells and few CD8+ T cells. General study points: Unique TRB V-J gene pairings were limited in number in patients with PRAID. Across all analyzed T-cell subsets, patients with PRAID tended toward reduced diversity and increased clonality.

The rearrangement joins TRBV7-9 to TRBJ2-2; D ambiguous. The sequence came from a human donor with POMP-related autoinflammation and immune dysregulation (PRAID). The source was CD8+ T cells from PBMCs, collected before stem cell transplantation. CDR3 in amino acids: CASSLDGGELFF. Here the CDR3 DNA reads TGTGCCAGCAGCTTAGATGGCGGGGAGCTGTTTTTT.